These T cell receptor beta chains were read from a single sample in a study of blood T cell repertoires in COVID-19. The assay was immunoSEQ multiplex PCR, and TCRdb's table has in-frame clones only and misses some. The sample holds 90,000 to 100,000 clones, roughly 80% seen once. The sample comprised peripheral blood. The receptors were gathered from a man older than 75 with acute or convalescent COVID-19. Both conserved end residues are part of each CDR3. A D gene is named only where the DNA matches it firmly.

v_call	d_call	j_call	cdr3_aa
TRBV19	.	TRBJ1-3	CASATAGGSGNTIYF
TRBV23-1	.	TRBJ2-5	CASNTAGYGETQYF
TRBV9	.	TRBJ1-3	CASSVGGRRGVSGNTIYF
TRBV30	.	TRBJ1-5	CAWKLSRGNQPQHF
TRBV2	TRBD1	TRBJ1-5	CASSGQGLNQPQHF
TRBV19	TRBD1	TRBJ1-2	CATRTGDIYGYTF
TRBV4-1	.	TRBJ2-1	CASSQESRGDYNEQFF
TRBV15	TRBD2	TRBJ2-3	CATSPTSGRSDTQYF
TRBV4-3	TRBD1	TRBJ1-5	CASSQDGTGSQPQHF
TRBV2	.	TRBJ2-7	CASSEMASANEQYF
TRBV5-4	.	TRBJ1-2	CASSDEQPGFYGYTF
TRBV9	TRBD1	TRBJ1-4	CASSGGTGYDEKLFF
TRBV18	.	TRBJ1-6	CASSPRGQVDNSPLHF
TRBV19	TRBD1	TRBJ1-5	CASSGDRGYRGQPQHF
TRBV27	TRBD1	TRBJ2-2	CASRDRGRYGELFF
TRBV27	TRBD2	TRBJ2-7	CASSPRLAGGPYEQYF
TRBV27	TRBD2	TRBJ2-5	CASSPPGLAGALETQYF
TRBV12-3/TRBV12-4	.	TRBJ2-3	CASMLAAADTQYF
TRBV5-1	.	TRBJ1-2	CASSLEAGGGYTF
TRBV24-1	TRBD1	TRBJ2-7	CATSDTGTGRSYEQYF
TRBV12-3/TRBV12-4	.	TRBJ2-3	CASSLSGTDTQYF
TRBV28	.	TRBJ2-5	CASSYLGSEVQETQYF
TRBV7-2	TRBD1	TRBJ1-1	CASSTRMTGGKTEAFF
TRBV30	.	TRBJ1-2	CAWSVSTVYGYTF
TRBV19	.	TRBJ2-5	CASSTGERKTQYF
TRBV20-1	.	TRBJ2-1	CSAEGVNEQFF
TRBV5-4	.	TRBJ2-6	CASSPPRAGANVLTF
TRBV5-4	TRBD2	TRBJ2-7	CASSLNGGRREQYF